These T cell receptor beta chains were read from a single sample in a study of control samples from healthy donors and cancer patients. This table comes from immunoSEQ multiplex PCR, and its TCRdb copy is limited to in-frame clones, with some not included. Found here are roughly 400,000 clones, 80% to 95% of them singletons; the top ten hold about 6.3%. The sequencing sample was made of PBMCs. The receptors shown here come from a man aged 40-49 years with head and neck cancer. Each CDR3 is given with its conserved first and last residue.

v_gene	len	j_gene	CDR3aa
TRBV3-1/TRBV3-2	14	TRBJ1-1	CASSQGDSNTEAFF
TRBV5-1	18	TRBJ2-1	CASSPGWLAGDFYNEQFF
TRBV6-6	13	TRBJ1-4	CASILGGNEKLFF
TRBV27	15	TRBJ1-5	CASGPRGYSNQPQHF
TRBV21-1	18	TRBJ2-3	CASSKVGPLRGITDTQYF
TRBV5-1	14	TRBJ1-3	CASSPEGRGNTIYF
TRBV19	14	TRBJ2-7	CASSGTVGSYEQYF
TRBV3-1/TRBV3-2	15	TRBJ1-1	CASSQELKGNTEAFF
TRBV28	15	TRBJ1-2	CASSLGQGAGYGYTF
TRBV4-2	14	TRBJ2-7	CASSQGGGTYEQYF
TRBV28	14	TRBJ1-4	CASSIGQGIEKLFF
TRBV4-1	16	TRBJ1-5	CASSQAGQISNQPQHF
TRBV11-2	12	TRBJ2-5	CASSFEVETQYF
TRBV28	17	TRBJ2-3	CASSLRLGLAGTDTQYF
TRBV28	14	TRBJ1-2	CASRIPGQVYGYTF
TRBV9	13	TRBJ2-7	CASSVGFQGEQYF
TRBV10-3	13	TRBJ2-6	CAIKGSGANVLTF
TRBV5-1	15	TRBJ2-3	CASSFQGQLTDTQYF
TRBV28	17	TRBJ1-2	CASSLSYSTYTNYGYTF
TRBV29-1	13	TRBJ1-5	CSAGWGSNQPQHF
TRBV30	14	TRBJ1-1	CAWRVREIGTEAFF